This TCR beta chain was captured by sequencing in a study of CD8 T cells in Susac syndrome (dated by TCRdb to the late 2010s). Background on the whole study: Whether CD8+ T cell activation and differentiation in Susac syndrome was antigen driven was tested using repertoire sequencing. The study compared CD8+ T cell repertoire clonality among about a dozen healthy donors, approximately 14 Susac syndrome patients and fewer than 19 multiple sclerosis patients.

Results and caveats for the whole study, not just this receptor: The number of individuals in the TCR sequencing and HLA analysis was recognized as being relatively small.

Peripheral blood CD8+ and CD4+ T cells from healthy donors, Susac syndrome patients and multiple sclerosis patients were profiled by high-throughput TCR beta sequencing. Multiple sclerosis controls were treatment-naive patients with stable or active relapsing-remitting disease fulfilling revised McDonald criteria. Bulk CD8+ and CD4+ T cells were purified magnetically by negative isolation, whereas CD8+ TEMRA cells were enriched by FACS. Blood was drawn into EDTA tubes, processed within 24 hours, and PBMCs were isolated by density gradient centrifugation. PBMCs intended for TCR sequencing were cryopreserved in liquid nitrogen and thawed later in a water bath at 37 degrees C. Purity of sorted or isolated CD4+, CD8+ and CD8+ TEMRA cells was at least 90%. RNA was extracted with the RNeasy kit and roughly 0.5 to 1 ug was reverse transcribed using random hexamers. The immunoSEQ multiplex PCR assay, covering 54 Vbeta and 13 Jbeta segments, was used to amplify TCR beta CDR3 regions. To correct PCR amplification bias, a synthetic template baseline was used for both primer optimization and computational correction. Turning to the authors' computational methods: Reads were annotated to V, D and J genes per IMGT and analyzed with immunoSEQ Analyzer, keeping only productive sequences. Clonality was computed as one minus Shannon entropy normalized by log2 of the number of productive unique sequences. For each patient and control, public and private clones were evaluated within the 100 most prevalent clones. Susac-specific clones were defined as absent from healthy and MS cohorts, 850 to 1,300 published viral clones and other ImmuneACCESS disease sequences. TCRdb took the public reads, trimmed them with fastp at Q25, ran MiXCR for clone calling and kept in-frame beta chains. Each CDR3 protein appears once, grouped with its most common genes and DNA. The V and J calls shown here were made by TCRdb, not taken from the authors' results. Recorded for this sample are a few hundred thousand distinct CDR3 sequences; approximately 85% of them occurred a single time. Roughly 0.1% of the sample comes from the top ten.

For this clonotype: The target of this receptor is not known. The input lacks base qualities; no much larger clone sits a single base away.

For this chain, trimming is 4 bases at the V end and 5 bases at the J end, and the number of junction bases without a gene match is 13. From a lookup of the germline V gene, CDR1 and CDR2 are SQVTM and ANQGSEA. The CDR3, cysteine through phenylalanine, is 16 amino acids long. Here the CDR3 DNA is all that survives: 48 bases in frame from base 1. The TCR originated in a human donor with multiple sclerosis. Sequenced sample: CD8+ T cells from PBMCs. The sequence joins TRBV29-1 to TRBJ2-7; 11 bases in between match TRBD1. The DNA sequence is TGCAGCGTTGTTGGACAGGGGGCTCTTCGAATCCACGAGCAGTACTTC. This codes for CSVVGQGALRIHEQYF.